The 32 T cell receptor beta chains given below trace back to one sample, sequenced in a study of CD8 T cell repertoires and HIV-1 epitope variants. Repertoires were generated with immunoSEQ multiplex PCR, while TCRdb's copy carries only in-frame clones and drops some. Altogether about 5,900 clones are present, about 59% being singletons, with the ten largest covering less than 45%. These receptors are not linked to any known antigen. Material for sequencing was cultured CD8+ T cells derived from PBMCs. All receptors come from a male donor with HIV.

The V call is TRBV29-1, the J call TRBJ2-7; D gene unclear. Germline assignment: CDR1 SQVTM and CDR2 ANQGSEA. V was shortened by 0 bases and J by 2 bases, with 8 bases between the two germline ends. The CDR3 contains 13 residues. The CDR3 reads CSVEDSPTYEQYF. CDR3 nucleotide sequence: TGCAGCGTTGAAGACAGCCCAACCTACGAGCAGTACTTC.

The chain links TRBV11-3 to TRBJ2-7; 10 bases are shared with TRBD1. The germline V gene has CDR1 SGHNT and CDR2 YENEEA. Losses at the gene ends were 1 base for V and 5 bases for J; bases not matched to a gene: 8. CDR3 length: 16 amino acids. The CDR3 bases are TGTGCCAGCAGCTTAGGGCCGTGGACAGGGGGGAACGAGCAGTACTTC. As protein: CASSLGPWTGGNEQYF.

The chain combines TRBV5-6 with TRBJ1-2; D unclear. Per germline, CDR1 SGHDT and CDR2 YYEEEE. V lost 0 bases to trimming and J lost 8 bases, with 11 bases between them. The CDR3 consists of 13 residues. The CDR3 sequence is CASSLGAGRGYTF. The CDR3 nucleotides read TGTGCCAGCAGCTTGGGGGCAGGCCGGGGCTACACCTTC. Based on the CDR3 plus reference TRBV5-6 and TRBJ1-2, the full variable domain is DAGVTQSPTHLIKTRGQQVTLRCSPKSGHDTVSWYQQALGQGPQFIFQYYEEEERQRGNFPDRFSGHQFPNYSSELNVNALLLGDSALYLCASSLGAGRGYTFGSGTRLTVV.

The chain carries TRBV28 and TRBJ1-1; D gene ambiguous. V was pared by 6 bases and J by 0 bases, with 8 bases between. The CDR3 covers 13 residues. Germline V gene sequence: CDR1 MDHEN, CDR2 SYDVKM. The DNA for the CDR3 is TGTGCCAGCAGCACCAGACTGAACACTGAAGCTTTCTTT. This translates into CASSTRLNTEAFF.

The chain combines TRBV11-2 with TRBJ2-1; D gene uncertain. Germline V CDR1 and CDR2: SGHAT, FQNNGV. The V and J ends lost 5 bases and 4 bases respectively, with 12 bases between them. There are 14 residues in the CDR3. The CDR3 coding sequence is TGTGCCAGCAGCCCAACTTCAGAGTACAATGAGCAGTTCTTC. It is translated as CASSPTSEYNEQFF. Full variable domain (rest looked up from reference TRBV11-2 and TRBJ2-1): EAGVAQSPRYKIIEKRQSVAFWCNPISGHATLYWYQQILGQGPKLLIQFQNNGVVDDSQLPKDRFSAERLKGVDSTLKIQPAKLEDSAVYLCASSPTSEYNEQFFGPGTRLTVL.

V usage is TRBV6-5 and J usage is TRBJ2-5; 12 bases map to TRBD1. The CDR3 is made up of 16 amino acids. J was trimmed by 5 bases and V by 3 bases; bases with no gene match: 7. Germline loops: CDR1 MNHEY, CDR2 SVGAGI. CDR3 loop: CASSYTGQGAGETQYF. The DNA of the CDR3 is TGTGCCAGCAGTTATACGGGACAGGGGGCCGGGGAGACCCAGTACTTC.

This clone showed up just once. This rearrangement joins TRBV5-1 to TRBJ1-2; weak D call: TRBD1 (5 bases). CDR1 is SGHRS and CDR2 is YFSETQ in the germline V gene. V was trimmed by 4 bases and J by 3 bases, leaving 13 bases between them. The length of the CDR3 is 14 residues. The CDR3 here is CASSPAGVDYGYTF. CDR3 in DNA: TGCGCCAGCAGCCCGGCGGGGGTAGACTATGGCTACACCTTC. Complete variable domain (other parts from reference TRBV5-1 and TRBJ1-2): KAGVTQTPRYLIKTRGQQVTLSCSPISGHRSVSWYQQTPGQGLQFLFEYFSETQRNKGNFPGRFSGRQFSNSRSEMNVSTLELGDSALYLCASSPAGVDYGYTFGSGTRLTVV.

Turning to this clone: Its ends do not fully match the called genes, so a read error is possible. The chain joins TRBV13 to TRBJ2-5; maybe TRBD2 (5 bases). CDR3 length equals 15 residues. The V gene's germline CDR1 is PRHDT and CDR2 FYEKMQ (reference sequence). The DNA of the CDR3 is TGTGCCAACAGCTCCGCCGGGATAGATCAAAAGACCCAGTACTTC. Protein: CANSSAGIDQKTQYF.

The chain uses TRBV10-1 and TRBJ1-1; D is unclear. In germline, CDR1 is WNHNN, CDR2 SYGVQD (reference sequence). The V and J ends lost 1 base and 11 bases respectively, with 11 bases between them. This CDR3 spans 12 amino acids. The CDR3 nucleotides read TGCGCCAGCAGTGAGTACGCGGGTCAGGCTTTCTTT. This encodes CASSEYAGQAFF.

V is TRBV4-1 and J is TRBJ2-3; D might be TRBD2 (5 bases). Germline lookup yields CDR1 MGHRA and CDR2 YSYEKL. V shed 1 base and J shed 5 bases, with 13 bases lying between them. This CDR3 has 15 amino acids. CDR3 amino acids: CASSQGSGYGDTQYF. CDR3 DNA: TGCGCCAGCAGCCAAGGTTCGGGGTACGGAGATACGCAGTATTTT.

The V call is TRBV6-1, the J call TRBJ2-7, with a tentative D call TRBD2 (6 bases). In germline, CDR1 is MNHNS, CDR2 SASEGT. CDR3 length: 14 residues. V was pared by 4 bases and J by 7 bases, with 17 bases between. CDR3: CASSGGGGYPEQYF. The CDR3 nucleotides are TGTGCCAGCAGTGGCGGTGGAGGGTATCCGGAGCAGTACTTC.

The sample holds a few counts of this clone. The J gene is TRBJ2-1, the V gene TRBV4-3; 11 nucleotides align to TRBD2. The CDR3 covers 15 residues. J was trimmed by 9 bases and V by 4 bases; bases with no gene match: 8. Germline values: CDR1 LGHNA, CDR2 YSLEER. The chain's CDR3 is CASSPGASGGSEQFF. The CDR3 DNA reads TGCGCCAGCAGCCCGGGGGCTAGCGGGGGGAGTGAGCAGTTCTTC.

The chain carries TRBV19 and TRBJ2-7, with D unclear. V lost 2 bases and J lost 1, with 6 bases in between. CDR1 and CDR2 from the germline V gene are LNHDA and SQIVND (reference sequence). The CDR3 covers 13 residues. In DNA, the CDR3 is TGTGCCAGTAGTATACACAGTTCCTACGAGCAGTACTTC. Its translation is CASSIHSSYEQYF.

The CDR3 here is CASSSGRLAEFYNEQFF. The CDR3 bases are TGTGCCAGCAGTTCCGGCCGATTGGCGGAGTTCTACAATGAGCAGTTCTTC. The chain employs TRBV28 and TRBJ2-1; no definite D call. Trimming pared 4 bases from V and 3 bases from J, leaving 19 bases between. The CDR3 length is 17 residues. Germline values: CDR1 MDHEN, CDR2 SYDVKM.

The chain couples TRBV7-6 to TRBJ2-7, with TRBD2 matching 11 bases. Germline assignment: CDR1 SGHVS and CDR2 FNYEAQ. V dropped 1 base and J dropped 1; count of bases not matched to a gene: 9. This CDR3 is 18 amino acids long. The DNA of the CDR3 is TGTGCCAGCAGCTTAGAGGCTAGCGGGGGGCCCAGGTCCTACGAGCAGTACTTC. Translation: CASSLEASGGPRSYEQYF.

The sample holds a few counts of this clone. V is TRBV2 and J is TRBJ1-3, with a tentative D call TRBD1 (5 bases). The CDR3 length is 13 residues. The V gene's germline CDR1 is SNHLY and CDR2 FYNNEI. The V end was cut by 7 bases, the J end by 2 bases, with 9 bases between. CDR3 DNA sequence: TGTGCCAGCACGTCGGGGCCTGGAAACACCATATATTTT. Its translation is CASTSGPGNTIYF. Complete variable domain (other parts from reference TRBV2 and TRBJ1-3): EPEVTQTPSHQVTQMGQEVILRCVPISNHLYFYWYRQILGQKVEFLVSFYNNEISEKSEIFDDQFSVERPDGSNFTLKIRSTKLEDSAMYFCASTSGPGNTIYFGEGSWLTVV.

This clone appeared a few times. The chain links TRBV19 to TRBJ1-1; 9 bases match TRBD1. Looked up from germline, CDR1 is LNHDA and CDR2 is SQIVND (reference sequence). The CDR3 runs to 14 residues. V trimming: 5 bases; J trimming: 4 bases; junction bases outside the gene matches: 5. The CDR3 sequence is CASSSGTGFTEAFF. CDR3 nucleotide sequence: TGTGCCAGTAGTTCCGGGACAGGGTTCACTGAAGCTTTCTTT. Supplemented by reference TRBV19 and TRBJ1-1, the full variable domain reads DGGITQSPKYLFRKEGQNVTLSCEQNLNHDAMYWYRQDPGQGLRLIYYSQIVNDFQKGDIAEGYSVSREKKESFPLTVTSAQKNPTAFYLCASSSGTGFTEAFFGQGTRLTVV.

The chain recombines TRBV9 with TRBJ1-3, with 10 bases matching TRBD1. The CDR3 runs 16 residues. J was trimmed by 0 bases and V by 3 bases; bases with no gene match: 3. Per the germline V gene, CDR1 is SGDLS and CDR2 is YYNGEE. The CDR3 loop reads CASSEGQGVSGNTIYF. The DNA for the CDR3 is TGTGCCAGCAGCGAAGGACAGGGGGTCTCTGGAAACACCATATATTTT.

The rearrangement links TRBV19 to TRBJ2-7; TRBD2 matches at 9 bases. The germline V gene has CDR1 LNHDA and CDR2 SQIVND (reference sequence). J gave up 7 bases and V 3 bases, and 7 bases lay outside the gene matches. The CDR3 extends over 14 amino acids. The CDR3 here is CASSMGVAGEEQYF. The CDR3 nucleotides are TGTGCCAGTAGTATGGGGGTAGCGGGAGAAGAGCAGTACTTC.

The gene calls are TRBV6-5 and TRBJ2-1, with 9 bases matching TRBD2. This CDR3 contains 15 residues. In germline, CDR1 is MNHEY, CDR2 SVGAGI. Trimming cost V 5 bases and J 9 bases; bases outside gene matches: 11. CDR3 DNA: TGTGCCAGCAGTATAGCGGGAGTAGGCTCAAGTGAGCAGTTCTTC. Encoded protein: CASSIAGVGSSEQFF.

The chain uses TRBV10-3 and TRBJ2-3, with D possibly called TRBD1 or TRBD2 (5 bases each). The CDR3 has 17 residues. V gave up 7 bases and J gave up 2 bases, with 22 bases separating them. CDR1 and CDR2 (germline): ENHRY, SYGVKD. The CDR3 sequence is CAINSRDDIYNTDTQYF. The CDR3, as DNA: TGTGCCATCAATAGCAGGGACGATATCTATAACACAGATACGCAGTATTTT.

The V call is TRBV5-1, the J call TRBJ1-1, with D maybe TRBD1 (6 bases). The V end lost 1 base, the J end lost 2 bases, and 9 bases lay between the germline ends. Germline lookup yields CDR1 SGHRS and CDR2 YFSETQ. The CDR3 loop spans 14 amino acids. The CDR3 spells CASSLTGSNTEAFF. The CDR3 region has the DNA TGCGCCAGCAGCTTGACAGGGTCCAACACTGAAGCTTTCTTT.

This clone appeared a few times. The chain employs TRBV10-1 and TRBJ1-1; D not certain. The V end was cut by 7 bases, the J end by 4 bases, with 13 bases between. CDR1 WNHNN and CDR2 SYGVQD come from the germline V gene (reference sequence). The CDR3 length is 13 residues. CDR3 nucleotide sequence: TGCGCCAGCAATTCTAAACGGGCCACTGAAGCTTTCTTT. Protein product: CASNSKRATEAFF.

CDR3 region: CAWRLGSASVYEQYF. The CDR3 DNA is TGTGCCTGGAGACTGGGGTCAGCAAGCGTTTACGAGCAGTACTTC. The chain is built from TRBV30 and TRBJ2-7; D unclear. Germline CDR1 reads GTSNPN; CDR2 reads SVGIG (reference sequence). This CDR3 is 15 amino acids long. Trimming cost V 3 bases and J 4 bases, with 19 bases left between them.

This clone was observed a few times. The chain uses TRBV27 and TRBJ1-4; tentative D call: TRBD1 (6 bases). CDR1 and CDR2 (germline): MNHEY, SMNVEV (reference sequence). V was trimmed by 5 bases and J by 6 bases, leaving 16 bases between them. CDR3 length: 15 residues. The CDR3 DNA reads TGTGCCAGCAGTCCTTGGACAGATGAGGATGAAAAACTGTTTTTT. Translating gives CASSPWTDEDEKLFF.

This clone showed up just a few times. The rearrangement links TRBV5-4 to TRBJ1-2, with 8 bases lining up with TRBD1. V was pared by 0 bases and J by 6 bases, with 7 bases of the junction left unmatched. This CDR3 is built from 15 residues. Germline V gene lookup returns CDR1 SGHNT and CDR2 YYREEE (reference sequence). The CDR3 DNA reads TGTGCCAGCAGCTTGGAGGGTGGCAGGGGGCATGGCTACACCTTC. Translated, it gives CASSLEGGRGHGYTF. Full variable domain (outside the CDR3, taken from reference TRBV5-4 and TRBJ1-2): ETGVTQSPTHLIKTRGQQVTLRCSSQSGHNTVSWYQQALGQGPQFIFQYYREEENGRGNFPPRFSGLQFPNYSSELNVNALELDDSALYLCASSLEGGRGHGYTFGSGTRLTVV.

In this sample, this clone turned up once. The chain couples TRBV19 to TRBJ1-2; no definite D call. The CDR3 is made up of 17 amino acids. V was cut by 0 bases and J by 6 bases, with 20 bases left in between. The V gene's germline CDR1 is LNHDA and CDR2 SQIVND (reference sequence). The CDR3 reads CASSIDAPGRAGDGYTF. DNA of the CDR3: TGTGCCAGTAGTATAGATGCGCCCGGACGTGCTGGGGATGGCTACACCTTC.

This clone is a singleton in its sample. This sequence joins TRBV5-1 and TRBJ2-7, with a possible D match to TRBD1 (6 bases). V was clipped by 4 bases and J by 3 bases, with 20 bases between them. The CDR3 length is 16 residues. Germline V gene data show CDR1 as SGHRS and CDR2 as YFSETQ. The DNA of the CDR3 is TGCGCCAGCAGCCAGGAGAACAGGGATTTAGGCTACGAGCAGTACTTC. Translated: CASSQENRDLGYEQYF.

The chain carries TRBV7-6 and TRBJ1-1, with D possibly TRBD1 on 5 matching bases. Trimming left V 3 bases short and J 1 base short, with 12 bases between. Looked up from germline, CDR1 is SGHVS and CDR2 is FNYEAQ. CDR3 length: 15 amino acids. This CDR3 reads CASSFRVGANTEAFF. CDR3 DNA sequence: TGTGCCAGCAGCTTCAGGGTAGGGGCGAACACTGAAGCTTTCTTT.

The chain has TRBV5-1 and TRBJ2-3; 8 nucleotides agree with TRBD1. V gave up 4 bases and J gave up 6 bases; unmatched junction bases: 7. The CDR3 extends over 14 amino acids. The V gene's germline CDR1 is SGHRS and CDR2 YFSETQ. The CDR3 nucleotides are TGCGCCAGCAGCGCAGGGGGCAGTGGGGATACGCAGTATTTT. This encodes CASSAGGSGDTQYF.

This clone has only a few counts. The chain recombines TRBV19 with TRBJ1-1; a possible D gene is TRBD1 (5 bases). V was pared by 4 bases and J by 0 bases, with 9 bases between. Per the germline V gene, CDR1 is LNHDA and CDR2 is SQIVND (reference sequence). The CDR3 extends over 14 amino acids. CDR3 nucleotides: TGTGCCAGTAGTAGCAGGGTCATGAACACTGAAGCTTTCTTT. This translates into CASSSRVMNTEAFF. Combining the CDR3 with reference TRBV19 and TRBJ1-1 gives the whole variable domain DGGITQSPKYLFRKEGQNVTLSCEQNLNHDAMYWYRQDPGQGLRLIYYSQIVNDFQKGDIAEGYSVSREKKESFPLTVTSAQKNPTAFYLCASSSRVMNTEAFFGQGTRLTVV.

The rearrangement joins TRBV11-3 to TRBJ2-1; D is perhaps TRBD2 (6 bases). Germline V gene data show CDR1 as SGHNT and CDR2 as YENEEA. The CDR3 has 13 residues. V lost 3 bases to trimming and J lost 6 bases, with 9 bases between them. This chain's CDR3 is CASSFEGGNEQFF. The CDR3 bases are TGTGCCAGCAGCTTTGAGGGAGGCAATGAGCAGTTCTTC.